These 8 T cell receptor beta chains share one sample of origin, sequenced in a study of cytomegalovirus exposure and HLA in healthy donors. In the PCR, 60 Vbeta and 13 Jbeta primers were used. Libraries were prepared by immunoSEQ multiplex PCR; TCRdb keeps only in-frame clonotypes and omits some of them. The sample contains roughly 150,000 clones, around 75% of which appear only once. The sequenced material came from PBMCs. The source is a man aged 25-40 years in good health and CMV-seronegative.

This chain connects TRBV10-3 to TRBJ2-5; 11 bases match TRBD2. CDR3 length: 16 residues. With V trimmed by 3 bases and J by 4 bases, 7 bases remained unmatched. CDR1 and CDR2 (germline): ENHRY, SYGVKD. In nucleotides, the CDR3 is TGTGCCATCAGTGAAGTTAGCGGGAGGGCCGGAGAGACCCAGTACTTC. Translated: CAISEVSGRAGETQYF.

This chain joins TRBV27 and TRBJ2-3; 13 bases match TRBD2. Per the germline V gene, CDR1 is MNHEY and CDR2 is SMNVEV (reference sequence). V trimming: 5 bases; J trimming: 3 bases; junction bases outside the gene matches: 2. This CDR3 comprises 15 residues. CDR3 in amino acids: CASSTLAGGTDTQYF. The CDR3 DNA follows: TGTGCCAGCAGTACACTAGCGGGAGGGACAGATACGCAGTATTTT.

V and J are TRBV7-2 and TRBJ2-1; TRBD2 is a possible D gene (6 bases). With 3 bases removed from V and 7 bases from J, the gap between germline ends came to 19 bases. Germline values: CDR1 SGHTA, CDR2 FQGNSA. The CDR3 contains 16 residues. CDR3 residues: CASSLVLAPGWNEQFF. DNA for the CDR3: TGTGCCAGCAGCTTGGTGCTAGCGCCCGGCTGGAATGAGCAGTTCTTC.

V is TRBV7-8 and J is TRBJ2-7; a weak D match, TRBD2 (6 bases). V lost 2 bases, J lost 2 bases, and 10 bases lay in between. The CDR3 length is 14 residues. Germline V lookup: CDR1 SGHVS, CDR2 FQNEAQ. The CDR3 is CASSLRDLPYEQYF. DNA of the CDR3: TGTGCCAGCAGCTTAAGGGACTTGCCCTACGAGCAGTACTTC.

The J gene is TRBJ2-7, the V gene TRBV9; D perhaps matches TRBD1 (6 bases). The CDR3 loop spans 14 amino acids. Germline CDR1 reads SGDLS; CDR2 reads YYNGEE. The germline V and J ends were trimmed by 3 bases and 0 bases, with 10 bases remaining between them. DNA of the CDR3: TGTGCCAGCAGCGATTCAGGGGACTCCTACGAGCAGTACTTC. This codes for CASSDSGDSYEQYF.

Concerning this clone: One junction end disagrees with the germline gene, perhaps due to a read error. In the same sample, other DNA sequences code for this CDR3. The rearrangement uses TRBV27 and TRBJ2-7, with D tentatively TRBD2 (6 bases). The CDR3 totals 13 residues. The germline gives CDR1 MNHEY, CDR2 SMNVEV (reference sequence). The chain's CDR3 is CASSLEGIREQYF. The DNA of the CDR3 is TGCGCCAGCAGTTTGGAGGGGATACGCGAGCAGTACTTC.

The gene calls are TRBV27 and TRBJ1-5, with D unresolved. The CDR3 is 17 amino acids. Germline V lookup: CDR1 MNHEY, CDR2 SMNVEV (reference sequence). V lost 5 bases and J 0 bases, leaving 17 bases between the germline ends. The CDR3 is CASSRGMSPYSNQPQHF. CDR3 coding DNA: TGTGCCAGCAGTCGGGGTATGTCCCCATATAGCAATCAGCCCCAGCATTTT.

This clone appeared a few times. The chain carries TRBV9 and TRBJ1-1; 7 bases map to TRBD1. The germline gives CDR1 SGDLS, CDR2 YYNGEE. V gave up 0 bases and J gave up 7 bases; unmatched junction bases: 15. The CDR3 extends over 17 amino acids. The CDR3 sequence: CASSVAPGPGGVGEAFF. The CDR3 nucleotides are TGTGCCAGCAGCGTAGCCCCCGGTCCAGGGGGTGTAGGTGAAGCTTTCTTT.